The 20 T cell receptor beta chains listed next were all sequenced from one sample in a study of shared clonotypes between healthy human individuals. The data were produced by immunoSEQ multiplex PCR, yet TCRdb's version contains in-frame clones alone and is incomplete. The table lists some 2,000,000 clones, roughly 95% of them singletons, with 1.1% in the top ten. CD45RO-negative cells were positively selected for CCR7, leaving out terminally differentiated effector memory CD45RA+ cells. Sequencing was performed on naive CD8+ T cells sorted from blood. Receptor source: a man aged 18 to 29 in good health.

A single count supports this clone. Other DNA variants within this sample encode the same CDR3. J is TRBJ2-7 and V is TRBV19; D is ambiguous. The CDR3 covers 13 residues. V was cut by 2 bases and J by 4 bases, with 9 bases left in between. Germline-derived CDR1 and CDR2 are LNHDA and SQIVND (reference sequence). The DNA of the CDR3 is TGTGCCAGTAGTATAACGGCGGTTTACGAGCAGTACTTC. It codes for CASSITAVYEQYF.

CDR3 region: CASSAGYREEETQYF. CDR3 in DNA: TGTGCCAGCAGCGCTGGGTACAGGGAGGAAGAGACCCAGTACTTC. The chain has TRBV7-9 and TRBJ2-5, with D tentatively TRBD1 or TRBD2 (6 bases each). CDR3 length: 15 residues. Germline CDR1 is SEHNR and CDR2 is FQNEAQ (reference sequence). The V and J ends lost 5 bases and 3 bases respectively, with 16 bases between them.

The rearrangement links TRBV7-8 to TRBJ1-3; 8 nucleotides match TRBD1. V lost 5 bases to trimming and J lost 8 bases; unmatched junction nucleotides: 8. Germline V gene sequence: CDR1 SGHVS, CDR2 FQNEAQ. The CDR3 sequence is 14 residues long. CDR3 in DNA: TGTGCCAGCAGCCTTGGACAGGGTCGTTACACCATATATTTT. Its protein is CASSLGQGRYTIYF. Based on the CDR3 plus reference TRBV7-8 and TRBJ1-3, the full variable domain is GAGVSQSPRYKVAKRGQDVALRCDPISGHVSLFWYQQALGQGPEFLTYFQNEAQLDKSGLPSDRFFAERPEGSVSTLKIQRTQQEDSAVYLCASSLGQGRYTIYFGEGSWLTVV.

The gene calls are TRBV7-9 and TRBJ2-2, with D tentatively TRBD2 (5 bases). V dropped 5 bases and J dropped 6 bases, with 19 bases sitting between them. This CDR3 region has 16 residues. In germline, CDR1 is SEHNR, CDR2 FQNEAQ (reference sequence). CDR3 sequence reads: CASSQGYAPAAGELFF. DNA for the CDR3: TGTGCCAGCAGCCAAGGGTACGCCCCAGCGGCCGGGGAGCTGTTTTTT.

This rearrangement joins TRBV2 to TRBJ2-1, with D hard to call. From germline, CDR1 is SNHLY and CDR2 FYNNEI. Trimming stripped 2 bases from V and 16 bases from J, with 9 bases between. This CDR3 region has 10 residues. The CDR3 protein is CASSEYSPFF. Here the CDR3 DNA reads TGTGCCAGCAGTGAATATAGTCCCTTCTTC.

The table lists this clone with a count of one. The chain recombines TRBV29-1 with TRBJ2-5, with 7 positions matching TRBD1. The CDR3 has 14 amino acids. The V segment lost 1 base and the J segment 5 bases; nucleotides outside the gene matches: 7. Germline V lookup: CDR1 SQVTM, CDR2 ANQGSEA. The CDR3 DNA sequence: TGCAGCGTTGAAGGCGGCAGGGGGTTCGAGACCCAGTACTTC. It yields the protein CSVEGGRGFETQYF.

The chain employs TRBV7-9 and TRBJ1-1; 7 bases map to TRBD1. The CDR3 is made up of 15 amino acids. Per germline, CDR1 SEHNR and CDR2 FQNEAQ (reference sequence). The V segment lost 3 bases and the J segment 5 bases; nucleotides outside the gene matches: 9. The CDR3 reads CASSLWDRGETEAFF. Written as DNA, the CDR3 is TGTGCCAGCAGCTTGTGGGACAGAGGGGAAACTGAAGCTTTCTTT. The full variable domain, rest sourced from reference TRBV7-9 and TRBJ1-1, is DTGVSQNPRHKITKRGQNVTFRCDPISEHNRLYWYRQTLGQGPEFLTYFQNEAQLEKSRLLSDRFSAERPKGSFSTLEIQRTEQGDSAMYLCASSLWDRGETEAFFGQGTRLTVV.

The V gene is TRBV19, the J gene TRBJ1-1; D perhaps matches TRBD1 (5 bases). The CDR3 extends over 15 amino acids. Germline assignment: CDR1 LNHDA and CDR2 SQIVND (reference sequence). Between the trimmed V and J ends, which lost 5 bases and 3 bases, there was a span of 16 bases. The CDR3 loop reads CASSSPGRPDTEAFF. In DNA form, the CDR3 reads TGTGCCAGTAGTTCTCCGGGACGTCCGGACACTGAAGCTTTCTTT. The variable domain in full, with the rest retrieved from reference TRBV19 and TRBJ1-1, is DGGITQSPKYLFRKEGQNVTLSCEQNLNHDAMYWYRQDPGQGLRLIYYSQIVNDFQKGDIAEGYSVSREKKESFPLTVTSAQKNPTAFYLCASSSPGRPDTEAFFGQGTRLTVV.

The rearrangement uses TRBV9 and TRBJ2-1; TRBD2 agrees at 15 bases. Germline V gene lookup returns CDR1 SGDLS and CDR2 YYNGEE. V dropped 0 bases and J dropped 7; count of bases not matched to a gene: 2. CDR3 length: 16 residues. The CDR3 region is CASSVAGTSGRNEQFF. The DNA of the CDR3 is TGTGCCAGCAGCGTAGCGGGGACTAGCGGGAGGAATGAGCAGTTCTTC.

CDR3 sequence (DNA): TGTGCCAGCAGCCAGACAGGGAACTCCTACGAGCAGTACTTC. Translating gives CASSQTGNSYEQYF. The V gene is TRBV7-6, the J gene TRBJ2-7; 7 bases map to TRBD1. The CDR3 runs 14 residues. The V and J ends lost 5 bases and 0 bases, in that order; junction bases with no gene match: 4. CDR1 and CDR2 from the germline V gene are SGHVS and FNYEAQ.

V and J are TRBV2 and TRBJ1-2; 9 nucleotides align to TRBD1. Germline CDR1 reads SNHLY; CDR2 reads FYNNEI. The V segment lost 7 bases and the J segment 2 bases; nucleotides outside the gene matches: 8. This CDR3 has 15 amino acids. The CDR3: CASTMDRGLNYGYTF. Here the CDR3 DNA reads TGTGCCAGCACTATGGACAGGGGTTTAAACTATGGCTACACCTTC. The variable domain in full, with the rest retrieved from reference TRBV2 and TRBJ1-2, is EPEVTQTPSHQVTQMGQEVILRCVPISNHLYFYWYRQILGQKVEFLVSFYNNEISEKSEIFDDQFSVERPDGSNFTLKIRSTKLEDSAMYFCASTMDRGLNYGYTFGSGTRLTVV.

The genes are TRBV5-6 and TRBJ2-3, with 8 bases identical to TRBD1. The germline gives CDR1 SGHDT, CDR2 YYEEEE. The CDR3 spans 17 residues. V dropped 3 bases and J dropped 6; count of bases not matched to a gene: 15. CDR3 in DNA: TGTGCCAGCAGCTCCCGAATAATACAGGGGGAATACGATACGCAGTATTTT. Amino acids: CASSSRIIQGEYDTQYF.

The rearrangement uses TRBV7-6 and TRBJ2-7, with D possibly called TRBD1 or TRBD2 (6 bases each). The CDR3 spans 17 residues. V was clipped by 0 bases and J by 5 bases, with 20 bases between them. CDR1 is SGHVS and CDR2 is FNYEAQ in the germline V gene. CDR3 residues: CASSLASQGGSPNEQYF. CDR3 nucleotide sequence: TGTGCCAGCAGCTTAGCGTCACAAGGGGGGAGTCCCAACGAGCAGTACTTC.

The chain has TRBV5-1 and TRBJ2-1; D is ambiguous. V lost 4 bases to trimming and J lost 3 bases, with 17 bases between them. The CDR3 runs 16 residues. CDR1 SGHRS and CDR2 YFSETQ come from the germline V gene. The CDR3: CASSLHNAASYNEQFF. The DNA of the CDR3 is TGCGCCAGCAGCCTCCATAACGCGGCGAGCTACAATGAGCAGTTCTTC. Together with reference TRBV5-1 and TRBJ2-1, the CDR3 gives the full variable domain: KAGVTQTPRYLIKTRGQQVTLSCSPISGHRSVSWYQQTPGQGLQFLFEYFSETQRNKGNFPGRFSGRQFSNSRSEMNVSTLELGDSALYLCASSLHNAASYNEQFFGPGTRLTVL.

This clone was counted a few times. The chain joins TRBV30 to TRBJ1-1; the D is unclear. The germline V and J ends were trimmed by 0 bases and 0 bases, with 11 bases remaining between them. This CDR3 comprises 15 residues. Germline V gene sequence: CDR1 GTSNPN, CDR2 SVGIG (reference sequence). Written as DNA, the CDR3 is TGTGCCTGGAGTGTACTTTCAGAACTGAACACTGAAGCTTTCTTT. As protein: CAWSVLSELNTEAFF.

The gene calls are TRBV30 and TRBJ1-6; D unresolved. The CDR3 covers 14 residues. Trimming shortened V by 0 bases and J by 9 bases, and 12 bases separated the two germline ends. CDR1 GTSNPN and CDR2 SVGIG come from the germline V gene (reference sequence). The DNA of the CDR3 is TGTGCCTGGAGTGTGCTCACAAACAGTTCACCCCTCCACTTT. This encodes CAWSVLTNSSPLHF.

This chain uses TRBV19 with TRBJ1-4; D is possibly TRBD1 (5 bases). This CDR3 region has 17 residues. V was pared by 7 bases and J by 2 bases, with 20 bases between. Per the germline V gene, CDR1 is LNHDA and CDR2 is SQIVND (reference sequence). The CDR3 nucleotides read TGTGCCAGTACCCTACCCACCGAGGGACGGACTAATGAAAAACTGTTTTTT. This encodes CASTLPTEGRTNEKLFF.

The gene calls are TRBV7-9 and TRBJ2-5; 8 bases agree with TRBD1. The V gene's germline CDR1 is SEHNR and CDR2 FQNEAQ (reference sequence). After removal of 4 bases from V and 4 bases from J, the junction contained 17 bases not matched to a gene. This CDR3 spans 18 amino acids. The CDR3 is CASSSLPRATGGRETQYF. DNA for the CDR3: TGTGCCAGCAGCTCCCTTCCGAGGGCCACAGGGGGGCGAGAGACCCAGTACTTC.

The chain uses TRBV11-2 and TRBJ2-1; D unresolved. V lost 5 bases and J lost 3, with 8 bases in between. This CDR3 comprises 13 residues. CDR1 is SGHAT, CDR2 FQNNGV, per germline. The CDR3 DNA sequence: TGTGCCAGCAGCGGGTACAGCTACAATGAGCAGTTCTTC. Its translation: CASSGYSYNEQFF.

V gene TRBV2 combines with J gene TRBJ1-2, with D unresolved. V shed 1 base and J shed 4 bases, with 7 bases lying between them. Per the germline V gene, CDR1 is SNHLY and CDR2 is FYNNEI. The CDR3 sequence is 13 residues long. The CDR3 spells CASSEVEVYGYTF. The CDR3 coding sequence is TGTGCCAGCAGTGAAGTGGAGGTCTATGGCTACACCTTC. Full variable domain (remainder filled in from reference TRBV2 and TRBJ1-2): EPEVTQTPSHQVTQMGQEVILRCVPISNHLYFYWYRQILGQKVEFLVSFYNNEISEKSEIFDDQFSVERPDGSNFTLKIRSTKLEDSAMYFCASSEVEVYGYTFGSGTRLTVV.